Listed below are T cell receptor beta chains from one sample, sequenced in a study of T cells in localized non-small cell lung cancer. TCRdb's table, derived via immunoSEQ multiplex PCR, lists solely in-frame clones and lacks some. Found here are tens of thousands of clones, approximately 88% of them singletons; the top ten hold around 2.4%. The source was peripheral blood, collected before any cancer treatment. The receptors come from a man between 40 and 70 years old with stage I lung adenocarcinoma. Each CDR3 is given with its conserved first and last residue. The order of the fields is V gene, J gene, CDR3 protein.

TRBV18,TRBJ2-1,CASSPLDRVLDEQFF
TRBV5-4,TRBJ1-4,CASSPGGRSNEKLFF
TRBV4-3,TRBJ2-7,CASSQETSGWLVEQYF
TRBV10-3,TRBJ2-5,CAISGNRGLQETQYF
TRBV6-6,TRBJ1-5,CASSYEEGPQHF
TRBV10-2,TRBJ2-3,CASSVLRDGERLLAGEAADTQYF
TRBV2,TRBJ1-5,CASSGRVTYQPQHF
TRBV6-5,TRBJ2-7,CASSYGQAGGYEQYF
TRBV21-1,TRBJ2-7,CASSTIGTTYEQYF
TRBV28,TRBJ1-1,CASSLRFVEAFF
TRBV28,TRBJ1-4,CASSRTGTLATNEKLFF